Presented here are 9 T cell receptor beta chains from one specimen sequenced in a study of Ad26.COV2.S vaccination and SARS-CoV-2 variants. Treatment reported: roughly 19 received Ad26.COV2.S at low or high dose, single or two shots; about 5 received placebo; per-sample allocation not given. The samples date from day 63 after the first vaccine or placebo injection. Assay used: immunoSEQ multiplex PCR; TCRdb lists only in-frame clones, some missing. The repertoire holds hundreds of thousands of clones, 80% to 90% seen once, with around 3.6% in the top ten. Sequenced material: peripheral blood, taken in a trial of Ad26.COV2.S vaccine versus placebo. These receptors originate from a person aged 18-60 years who received the Ad26.COV2.S COVID-19 vaccine or a placebo.

This chain uses TRBV5-1 with TRBJ1-2; D gene ambiguous. The germline CDR1 and CDR2 sequences are SGHRS and YFSETQ. This CDR3 comprises 13 residues. V was pared by 4 bases and J by 7 bases, with 14 bases between. The CDR3 sequence: CASSQGRSGGYTF. DNA of the CDR3: TGCGCCAGCAGCCAAGGGAGGTCGGGTGGCTACACCTTC.

This clone was recorded once. The chain carries TRBV5-8 and TRBJ2-5, with 10 bases aligning to TRBD1. Germline lookup yields CDR1 SGHTS and CDR2 YDEGEE. V shed 4 bases and J 4 bases; nucleotides not matched to a gene: 7. This CDR3 comprises 15 residues. For the CDR3, the DNA is TGTGCCAGCAGCGTACCCGGGACAGGGGTAGAGACCCAGTACTTC. Amino acid sequence: CASSVPGTGVETQYF. The full variable domain, in which reference TRBV5-8 and TRBJ2-5 provide the parts outside the CDR3, is EAGVTQSPTHLIKTRGQQATLRCSPISGHTSVYWYQQALGLGLQFLLWYDEGEERNRGNFPPRFSGRQFPNYSSELNVNALELEDSALYLCASSVPGTGVETQYFGPGTRLLVL.

The genes are TRBV4-1 and TRBJ2-7; no firm D call. With 1 base removed from V and 0 bases from J, the gap between germline ends came to 10 bases. Germline V gene lookup returns CDR1 MGHRA and CDR2 YSYEKL. The CDR3 runs to 15 residues. CDR3: CASSQVGEYSYEQYF. The CDR3 DNA reads as TGCGCCAGCAGCCAAGTAGGAGAATACTCCTACGAGCAGTACTTC.

This sequence joins TRBV2 and TRBJ1-5; D remains ambiguous. The CDR3 consists of 13 residues. The V end was cut by 6 bases, the J end by 3 bases, with 9 bases between. Germline CDR1 is SNHLY and CDR2 is FYNNEI. The CDR3 DNA sequence: TGTGCCAGCAGAGGAAGCTTCAATCAGCCCCAGCATTTT. As protein: CASRGSFNQPQHF.

The CDR3 loop reads CASSRPGQTNSPLHF. The CDR3 region has the DNA TGTGCCAGTAGTAGGCCGGGACAGACTAATTCACCCCTCCACTTT. The J gene is TRBJ1-6, the V gene TRBV19; 7 nucleotides align to TRBD1. V gave up 4 bases and J gave up 6 bases; unmatched junction bases: 6. CDR3 length equals 15 residues. Germline CDR1 is LNHDA and CDR2 is SQIVND (reference sequence).

A remark on this clone: Other DNA sequences from this sample encode an identical CDR3 as well. J is TRBJ1-2 and V is TRBV12-3 or TRBV12-4, with no clear D. The V end lost 5 bases, the J end lost 1 base, and 8 bases lay between the germline ends. CDR3 size: 13 residues. DNA of the CDR3: TGTGCCAGCAGTCCCCAGGATAACTATGGCTACACCTTC. This codes for CASSPQDNYGYTF.

The chain links TRBV11-3 to TRBJ1-1; D remains unclear. Looked up from germline, CDR1 is SGHNT and CDR2 is YENEEA. The CDR3 sequence is 13 residues long. Trimming took off 3 bases at V and 2 bases at J, with 7 bases between the two ends. CDR3 loop: CASSFGLNTEAFF. In DNA form, the CDR3 reads TGTGCCAGCAGCTTCGGTTTAAACACTGAAGCTTTCTTT.

The chain joins TRBV6-5 to TRBJ1-5; 8 bases are a match to TRBD1. J lost 9 bases, V lost 4 bases, and 11 bases had no gene match. This CDR3 region has 15 residues. Germline V gene sequence: CDR1 MNHEY, CDR2 SVGAGI. CDR3 in amino acids: CASSSGTGPTRPQHF. The CDR3 DNA is TGTGCCAGCAGTTCCGGGACAGGCCCCACCCGGCCCCAGCATTTT.

About this clone itself: Other DNA sequences in the sample encode the same CDR3. V and J are TRBV18 and TRBJ2-5; D is possibly TRBD1 (6 bases). V was cut by 3 bases and J by 2 bases, with 7 bases left in between. The CDR3 has 13 amino acids. The germline gives CDR1 KGHSH, CDR2 LQKENI. CDR3 nucleotides: TGTGCCAGCTCACCGAGGGGGCAAGAGACCCAGTACTTC. Translation gives CASSPRGQETQYF.